A single sample is the source of the 22 T cell receptor beta chains below, sequenced in a study of blood T cell repertoires in COVID-19. The repertoire was sequenced with immunoSEQ multiplex PCR; TCRdb's copy has only in-frame clones and lacks some. The profile shows about 350,000 clones, around 90% of them singletons. Material: peripheral blood. The receptors here all came from a woman aged 60 to 75 with COVID-19, enrolled during active disease.

Here the CDR3 reads CASRDRGSPLHF. In DNA, the CDR3 is TGTGCCAGCAGAGACAGGGGTTCACCCCTCCACTTT. The chain recombines TRBV28 with TRBJ1-6; 8 bases line up with TRBD1. The germline CDR1 and CDR2 sequences are MDHEN and SYDVKM. The CDR3 has 12 residues. J gave up 9 bases and V 6 bases, and 1 base lay outside the gene matches. The full variable domain, rest sourced from reference TRBV28 and TRBJ1-6, is DVKVTQSSRYLVKRTGEKVFLECVQDMDHENMFWYRQDPGLGLRLIYFSYDVKMKEKGDIPEGYSVSREKKERFSLILESASTNQTSMYLCASRDRGSPLHFGNGTRLTVT.

Here the CDR3 DNA reads TGTGCCTGGAGGGGTTTAGGGGGAGGCTACACCTTC. Translated, it gives CAWRGLGGGYTF. This rearrangement joins TRBV30 to TRBJ1-2, with a tentative D call TRBD1 (6 bases). CDR1 GTSNPN and CDR2 SVGIG come from the germline V gene (reference sequence). This CDR3 is 12 amino acids long. V was cut by 3 bases and J by 8 bases, with 13 bases left in between.

The genes are TRBV2 and TRBJ1-1; 7 bases match TRBD1. The CDR3 covers 14 residues. Germline values: CDR1 SNHLY, CDR2 FYNNEI. J gave up 5 bases and V 8 bases, and 11 bases lay outside the gene matches. CDR3 loop: CASGLEGARTEAFF. The CDR3 DNA is TGTGCCAGCGGGTTGGAGGGGGCACGAACTGAAGCTTTCTTT.

The CDR3 loop reads CASSKGQGYGYTF. Written as DNA, the CDR3 is TGTGCCAGCAGCAAGGGACAGGGGTATGGCTACACCTTC. The chain links TRBV25-1 to TRBJ1-2; 10 nucleotides line up with TRBD1. CDR3 length: 13 amino acids. In germline, CDR1 is MGHDK, CDR2 SYGVNS. V shed 6 bases, J shed 5 bases, and the junction held 3 bases outside the gene matches.

J is TRBJ2-7 and V is TRBV5-5; the D is unclear. The CDR3 sequence is 14 residues long. Between the trimmed V and J ends, which lost 2 bases and 3 bases, there was a span of 12 bases. Germline V gene lookup returns CDR1 SGHKS and CDR2 YYEKEE (reference sequence). In nucleotides, the CDR3 is TGTGCCAGCAGCTTTCAGTACCCATTCTACGAGCAGTACTTC. Its protein is CASSFQYPFYEQYF.

For the CDR3, the DNA is TGTGCCACCAGCGCCACCCAAGCCATGAACACTGAAGCTTTCTTT. Translation gives CATSATQAMNTEAFF. The J gene is TRBJ1-1, the V gene TRBV15; no firm D call. From germline, CDR1 is LNHNV and CDR2 YYDKDF (reference sequence). This CDR3 spans 15 amino acids. The V end lost 5 bases, the J end lost 0 bases, and 13 bases lay between the germline ends. Full variable domain (rest looked up from reference TRBV15 and TRBJ1-1): DAMVIQNPRYQVTQFGKPVTLSCSQTLNHNVMYWYQQKSSQAPKLLFHYYDKDFNNEADTPDNFQSRRPNTSFCFLDIRSPGLGDTAMYLCATSATQAMNTEAFFGQGTRLTVV.

The chain is built from TRBV6-5 and TRBJ1-4; maybe TRBD1 (5 bases). V was pared by 6 bases and J by 8 bases, with 16 bases between. This CDR3 contains 14 residues. Germline V gene sequence: CDR1 MNHEY, CDR2 SVGAGI. The CDR3 reads CASSLGRKGEKLFF. DNA of the CDR3: TGTGCCAGCAGCCTCGGACGGAAGGGGGAAAAACTGTTTTTT.

The chain employs TRBV29-1 and TRBJ2-3; TRBD1 matches 7 bases. Losses at the gene ends were 1 base for V and 3 bases for J; bases not matched to a gene: 4. The CDR3 extends over 14 amino acids. The germline V gene encodes CDR1 SQVTM and CDR2 ANQGSEA. The CDR3 here is CSVEAPTGTDTQYF. The CDR3 DNA reads as TGCAGCGTTGAAGCGCCGACAGGGACAGATACGCAGTATTTT.

The J gene is TRBJ1-5, the V gene TRBV19; D not resolved. Germline lookup yields CDR1 LNHDA and CDR2 SQIVND (reference sequence). The CDR3 contains 13 residues. V was shortened by 4 bases and J by 5 bases, with 9 bases between the two germline ends. The CDR3 loop reads CASSRYPDQPQHF. The CDR3 DNA is TGTGCCAGTAGTAGGTACCCGGATCAGCCCCAGCATTTT.

This chain links TRBV10-3 with TRBJ1-1, with TRBD1 matching 7 bases. J gave up 1 base and V 3 bases, and 5 bases lay outside the gene matches. Germline CDR1 is ENHRY and CDR2 is SYGVKD. CDR3 size: 15 residues. Here the CDR3 reads CAISDPGQPNTEAFF. As DNA, the CDR3 is TGTGCCATCAGTGACCCGGGACAGCCGAACACTGAAGCTTTCTTT.

The gene calls are TRBV19 and TRBJ1-1, with 9 bases fitting TRBD1. J lost 3 bases, V lost 4 bases, and 3 bases had no gene match. CDR3 size: 14 residues. Per the germline V gene, CDR1 is LNHDA and CDR2 is SQIVND (reference sequence). For the CDR3, the DNA is TGTGCCAGTAGTACCCGGGACAGGGACACTGAAGCTTTCTTT. Translating it yields CASSTRDRDTEAFF. The whole variable domain, filled in from reference TRBV19 and TRBJ1-1, reads DGGITQSPKYLFRKEGQNVTLSCEQNLNHDAMYWYRQDPGQGLRLIYYSQIVNDFQKGDIAEGYSVSREKKESFPLTVTSAQKNPTAFYLCASSTRDRDTEAFFGQGTRLTVV.

This rearrangement joins TRBV3-1 (or the pseudogene TRBV3-2) to TRBJ1-2; a possible D gene is TRBD1 (6 bases). The CDR3 sequence is 15 residues long. Per germline, CDR1 LGHDT and CDR2 YNNKEL (reference sequence). V shed 0 bases and J shed 1 base, with 9 bases lying between them. The CDR3, as DNA: TGTGCCAGCAGCCAAGATACACAGGGTAACTATGGCTACACCTTC. It specifies CASSQDTQGNYGYTF.

This clone was picked up a small number of times. The genes are TRBV4-1 and TRBJ2-7, with TRBD1 identical over 7 bases. The trim removed 1 base at V and 0 bases at J, leaving 21 bases unmatched. Looked up from germline, CDR1 is MGHRA and CDR2 is YSYEKL. The CDR3 loop spans 21 amino acids. The CDR3 region has the DNA TGCGCCAGCAGCCAAGGGCCGGTTCGGGGACAGCTATATTCGGGCTCCTACGAGCAGTACTTC. Protein: CASSQGPVRGQLYSGSYEQYF.

J is TRBJ1-1 and V is TRBV11-2; a possible D gene is TRBD1 (6 bases). Between the trimmed V and J ends, which lost 1 base and 7 bases, there was a span of 13 bases. The CDR3 is 14 residues long. CDR1 and CDR2 from the germline V gene are SGHAT and FQNNGV. CDR3 region: CASSLGSGGLEAFF. For the CDR3, the DNA is TGTGCCAGCAGCTTAGGATCCGGGGGGCTTGAAGCTTTCTTT.

The V call is TRBV6-5, the J call TRBJ2-5; 14 nucleotides line up with TRBD2. V lost 5 bases and J lost 6; bases outside the gene matches: 5. The germline CDR1 and CDR2 sequences are MNHEY and SVGAGI. The CDR3 covers 15 residues. DNA of the CDR3: TGTGCCAGCAGTAGAGGACTAGCGGGGGGTCAGACCCAGTACTTC. Translating gives CASSRGLAGGQTQYF.

The rearrangement uses TRBV4-2 and TRBJ2-7; D unresolved. V lost 0 bases to trimming and J lost 1 base, with 13 bases between them. This CDR3 spans 16 amino acids. The germline V gene encodes CDR1 LGHNA and CDR2 YNFKEQ. The CDR3: CASSQDSPWASYEQYF. The CDR3 DNA sequence: TGTGCCAGCAGCCAAGACTCACCCTGGGCATCCTACGAGCAGTACTTC.

The CDR3 reads CASGQRFYGYTF. The CDR3 bases are TGTGCCAGCGGACAAAGGTTTTATGGCTACACCTTC. The chain has TRBV12-3 or TRBV12-4 and TRBJ1-2; D possibly corresponds to TRBD1 (5 bases). The V and J ends lost 8 bases and 5 bases respectively, with 12 bases between them. The length of the CDR3 is 12 residues.

The chain uses TRBV14 and TRBJ2-2, with 10 bases that match TRBD1. The CDR3 spans 15 residues. The trim removed 6 bases at V and 5 bases at J, leaving 6 bases unmatched. Germline V gives CDR1 SGHDN, CDR2 FVKESK. The CDR3 loop is CASSKGQGGTGELFF. The DNA of the CDR3 is TGTGCCAGCAGTAAAGGACAGGGGGGAACCGGGGAGCTGTTTTTT.

CDR3 loop: CASSQEGLLPRQNHSPLHF. The CDR3 DNA reads as TGCGCCAGCAGCCAAGAGGGCCTCCTCCCACGACAGAACCATTCACCCCTCCACTTT. The chain carries TRBV4-1 and TRBJ1-6, with a tentative D call TRBD1 (5 bases). Trimming removed 0 bases from V and 8 bases from J, with 23 bases in between. Germline values: CDR1 MGHRA, CDR2 YSYEKL. This CDR3 has 19 residues.

V is TRBV19 and J is TRBJ2-7; perhaps TRBD1 as D (6 bases). The germline V and J ends were trimmed by 6 bases and 4 bases, with 16 bases remaining between them. The CDR3 has 14 residues. The germline V gene encodes CDR1 LNHDA and CDR2 SQIVND (reference sequence). In nucleotides, the CDR3 is TGTGCCAGTAGCCCGTCGGGCAGGGGTTACGAGCAGTACTTC. Translating it yields CASSPSGRGYEQYF. Looking up the rest from reference TRBV19 and TRBJ2-7 gives the full variable domain: DGGITQSPKYLFRKEGQNVTLSCEQNLNHDAMYWYRQDPGQGLRLIYYSQIVNDFQKGDIAEGYSVSREKKESFPLTVTSAQKNPTAFYLCASSPSGRGYEQYFGPGTRLTVT.

This clone was seen only a few times. CDR3 bases: TGTGCCAGCAGCCAACCGGGACAGGGATATGGCTACACCTTC. Its translation is CASSQPGQGYGYTF. The chain joins TRBV7-9 to TRBJ1-2, with 9 bases aligning to TRBD1. Germline CDR1 is SEHNR and CDR2 is FQNEAQ (reference sequence). Trimming took 5 bases from V and 5 from J; bases not matched to a gene: 6. This CDR3 is built from 14 residues.

This clone has just one count. The rearrangement uses TRBV5-5 and TRBJ2-2; D might be TRBD1 (5 bases). Germline assignment: CDR1 SGHKS and CDR2 YYEKEE (reference sequence). The ends were cut back, 0 bases at V and 6 bases at J, with 9 bases in the middle. The CDR3 runs 14 residues. The CDR3 sequence is CASSLGGLAGELFF. CDR3 DNA: TGTGCCAGCAGCTTGGGGGGCTTGGCCGGGGAGCTGTTTTTT.